This T cell receptor (beta chain) emerged from a study of regulatory T cells in long-lasting Graves disease. The germline V gene has CDR1 MNHEY and CDR2 SVGEGT. V was clipped by 5 bases and J by 0 bases; unmatched bases: 6. The CDR3 spans 16 residues. This clonotype was counted many times. The time point: newly diagnosed GD, antithyroid drugs for less than 3 months. RNA isolated from PBMCs was used to make the TCR library. The TCR beta library used iRepertoire HTBI primers with Arm-PCR amplification of CDR3. TCRdb re-derived calls from the multiplex PCR reads in MiXCR, one entry per CDR3 protein. The table lists under 400,000 distinct CDR3 sequences, roughly a sixth of them singletons, with 30% in the top ten. The same data also went into a second study, on T cells in Graves' hyperthyroidism and ophthalmopathy.

The source was peripheral blood mononuclear cells (PBMCs), collected at new diagnosis, from a patient treated with antithyroid drugs. This TCR was sampled from a man in his forties with Graves disease. The V call is TRBV6-2 or TRBV6-3, the J call TRBJ2-1, with 8 bases that match TRBD2. In nucleotides, the CDR3 is TGTGCCAGCAGTGACGGGGGGGGGGGCTCCTACAATGAGCAGTTCTTC. It codes for CASSDGGGGSYNEQFF.